The 32 T cell receptor beta chains below come from one sample, sequenced in a study of shared clonotypes between healthy human individuals. Only in-frame clones appear in the TCRdb table, and some are missing; sequencing was by immunoSEQ multiplex PCR. This table has about 2 million clones, 85% to 95% appearing once. The source material was naive CD4+ T cells sorted from blood. Subset indicated: CD45RA+ positively selected. These receptor sequences come from a young man in good health.

The rearrangement links TRBV6-5 to TRBJ2-7; D is possibly TRBD1 or TRBD2 (6 bases each). V was pared by 0 bases and J by 6 bases, with 18 bases between. This CDR3 spans 16 amino acids. The germline gives CDR1 MNHEY, CDR2 SVGAGI. CDR3 residues: CASSYSTRGHGAEQYF. In DNA, the CDR3 is TGTGCCAGCAGTTACTCAACCCGGGGGCACGGAGCCGAGCAGTACTTC.

The chain employs TRBV18 and TRBJ2-1; 12 nucleotides align to TRBD2. The V and J ends lost 2 bases and 9 bases, in that order; junction bases with no gene match: 5. Germline V gene lookup returns CDR1 KGHSH and CDR2 LQKENI. The CDR3 length is 15 residues. The chain's CDR3 is CASSPALAGGSEQFF. The CDR3 nucleotides read TGTGCCAGCTCACCAGCACTAGCGGGAGGCAGTGAGCAGTTCTTC.

The chain joins TRBV14 to TRBJ2-1; the D gene is possibly TRBD1 (7 bases). Trimming took off 2 bases at V and 13 bases at J, with 15 bases between the two ends. Germline CDR1 and CDR2: SGHDN and FVKESK. The CDR3 totals 13 residues. CDR3 loop: CASSQFSRGEQFF. The CDR3 region has the DNA TGTGCCAGCAGCCAATTTTCCAGGGGGGAACAGTTCTTC.

The rearrangement uses TRBV10-3 and TRBJ2-3, with 7 bases fitting TRBD2. The V gene end was trimmed by 3 bases and the J gene end by 0 bases; junction bases not matched to a gene: 6. The germline V gene encodes CDR1 ENHRY and CDR2 SYGVKD. CDR3 length: 16 amino acids. In DNA, the CDR3 is TGTGCCATCAGTGACCAGCGGGGTACTAGCACAGATACGCAGTATTTT. This encodes CAISDQRGTSTDTQYF.

To note about this clone: A read error may account for a junction end that differs from germline. This chain links TRBV5-4 with TRBJ1-6, with D unclear. Germline V lookup: CDR1 SGHNT, CDR2 YYREEE (reference sequence). The CDR3 runs to 13 residues. CDR3 coding DNA: TGTGCCAGCAGCTTGGACCGCAATTCCCCCCTCCACTTT. Protein product: CASSLDRNSPLHF.

V usage is TRBV18 and J usage is TRBJ2-7; TRBD1 is a possible D gene (6 bases). The CDR3 is 14 amino acids. The germline CDR1 and CDR2 sequences are KGHSH and LQKENI. Trimming shortened V by 6 bases and J by 0 bases, and 12 bases separated the two germline ends. CDR3 in amino acids: CASSLQDSSYEQYF. The CDR3 DNA follows: TGTGCCAGCTCCCTTCAGGACAGCTCCTACGAGCAGTACTTC.

CDR3 loop: CASSLSGRGLIYEQYF. CDR3 bases: TGTGCCAGCAGTTTATCGGGCAGGGGGCTTATTTACGAGCAGTACTTC. The chain joins TRBV27 to TRBJ2-7; 8 nucleotides align to TRBD1. Germline V gene sequence: CDR1 MNHEY, CDR2 SMNVEV (reference sequence). The junction had 8 bases not matched to a gene; V was cut back by 0 bases and J by 4 bases. This CDR3 comprises 16 residues.

This clone was seen once. Distinct nucleotide sequences in the sample also encode this CDR3. J is TRBJ2-7 and V is TRBV7-2; either TRBD1 or TRBD2 may fit D (5 bases each). CDR3 length: 14 residues. Germline V gene sequence: CDR1 SGHTA, CDR2 FQGNSA. V lost 2 bases, J lost 1 base, and 9 bases lay in between. CDR3 sequence (DNA): TGTGCCAGCAGCTTAACGGGGCCATCCTACGAGCAGTACTTC. Amino acid sequence: CASSLTGPSYEQYF.

This chain links TRBV15 with TRBJ2-1; 7 nucleotides match TRBD1. V lost 3 bases to trimming and J lost 4 bases; unmatched junction nucleotides: 9. This CDR3 has 16 residues. Germline V gene lookup returns CDR1 LNHNV and CDR2 YYDKDF (reference sequence). The CDR3 here is CATSRMRQGYYNEQFF. CDR3 in DNA: TGTGCCACCAGCAGGATGCGACAGGGATATTACAATGAGCAGTTCTTC.

The V and J genes are TRBV5-1 and TRBJ2-1, with TRBD2 identical over 12 bases. The J segment lost 8 bases and the V segment lost 4 bases, leaving 7 bases of the junction unmatched. CDR3 length: 15 amino acids. CDR1 SGHRS and CDR2 YFSETQ come from the germline V gene. The CDR3 sequence is CASSETSGSGYEQFF. CDR3 in DNA: TGCGCCAGCAGCGAGACTAGCGGGAGCGGCTATGAGCAGTTCTTC.

J is TRBJ1-1 and V is TRBV5-4, with TRBD1 as a possible D gene (5 bases). The CDR3 consists of 16 residues. In germline, CDR1 is SGHNT, CDR2 YYREEE (reference sequence). V lost 4 bases to trimming and J lost 6 bases, with 22 bases between them. CDR3 nucleotides: TGTGCCAGCAGCACCCCGGGACGGAGAACGAGGGCTGAAGCTTTCTTT. Protein: CASSTPGRRTRAEAFF.

This clone is a singleton in its sample. This may be a read error, as it is one base from a much larger clone. At the DNA level, this CDR3 is encoded by other sequences in the same sample as well. This chain links TRBV5-5 with TRBJ2-5; D not certain. The V end was cut by 0 bases, the J end by 2 bases, with 2 bases between. There are 12 residues in the CDR3. Germline-derived CDR1 and CDR2 are SGHKS and YYEKEE (reference sequence). In nucleotides, the CDR3 is TGTGCCAGCAGCTTGGGTCAAGAGACCCAGTACTTC. It encodes CASSLGQETQYF.

The chain recombines TRBV7-2 with TRBJ2-5; TRBD2 matches at 11 bases. Germline trimming cut 2 bases from V and 7 bases from J; bases unmatched to any gene: 15. The CDR3 spans 18 residues. Germline-derived CDR1 and CDR2 are SGHTA and FQGNSA. CDR3 in DNA: TGTGCCAGCAGCTTATGGCTAGCGGGAGGAGAAGAGATAGGGACCCAGTACTTC. It codes for CASSLWLAGGEEIGTQYF. Complete variable domain (other parts from reference TRBV7-2 and TRBJ2-5): GAGVSQSPSNKVTEKGKDVELRCDPISGHTALYWYRQSLGQGLEFLIYFQGNSAPDKSGLPSDRFSAERTGGSVSTLTIQRTQQEDSAVYLCASSLWLAGGEEIGTQYFGPGTRLLVL.

Notes on this clone: Additional DNA sequences in this sample encode the identical CDR3. The chain employs TRBV27 and TRBJ2-7; D is possibly TRBD2 (5 bases). The CDR3 runs 15 residues. Germline V CDR1 and CDR2: MNHEY, SMNVEV (reference sequence). Trimming pared 4 bases from V and 2 bases from J, leaving 15 bases between. The CDR3 DNA sequence: TGTGCCAGCAGTTCACCTACTAGGTCTGCCTACGAGCAGTACTTC. It encodes CASSSPTRSAYEQYF.

J is TRBJ1-1 and V is TRBV5-6; D gene unclear. CDR1 is SGHDT and CDR2 is YYEEEE in the germline V gene. The V and J ends lost 1 base and 4 bases respectively, with 14 bases between them. The CDR3 spans 15 residues. The CDR3 region has the DNA TGTGCCAGCAGCTTGAGGAGACCCCTGGGCACTGAAGCTTTCTTT. Protein: CASSLRRPLGTEAFF.

This chain links TRBV2 with TRBJ1-6, with 7 bases matching TRBD1. CDR1 is SNHLY, CDR2 FYNNEI, per germline. This CDR3 has 13 amino acids. Germline trimming cut 7 bases from V and 5 bases from J; bases unmatched to any gene: 2. The CDR3 nucleotides read TGTGCCAGCATTCAGGGGGATAATTCACCCCTCCACTTT. Translated: CASIQGDNSPLHF.

This clone is a singleton in its sample. The rearrangement uses TRBV2 and TRBJ2-5, with 7 bases aligning to TRBD1. Looked up from germline, CDR1 is SNHLY and CDR2 is FYNNEI. This CDR3 comprises 13 residues. V was pared by 7 bases and J by 4 bases, with 6 bases of the junction left unmatched. The CDR3 reads CASTRQGTETQYF. CDR3 nucleotide sequence: TGTGCCAGCACTCGACAGGGCACAGAGACCCAGTACTTC.

The genes are TRBV7-7 and TRBJ2-5, with 8 positions matching TRBD2. The CDR3 contains 14 residues. The germline V gene has CDR1 SSHAT and CDR2 FNYEAQ (reference sequence). The CDR3 bases are TGTGCTACTAGCGGAGGGGCAGCGAGTGAGACCCAGTACTTC. Translating it yields CATSGGAASETQYF.

This clone was counted a single time. J is TRBJ1-5 and V is TRBV27, with 8 bases identical to TRBD1. There are 18 residues in the CDR3. Germline CDR1 MNHEY, CDR2 SMNVEV (reference sequence). V gave up 6 bases and J gave up 1 base; unmatched junction bases: 14. In DNA, the CDR3 is TGTGCCAGCAGCTCGAAGGCTCAGGGGGCCGTGAGCAATCAGCCCCAGCATTTT. This sequence encodes CASSSKAQGAVSNQPQHF.

J is TRBJ1-2 and V is TRBV29-1, with TRBD1 as a possible D gene (6 bases). This CDR3 comprises 15 residues. CDR1 and CDR2 (germline): SQVTM, ANQGSEA. Between the trimmed V and J ends, which lost 5 bases and 0 bases, there was a span of 16 bases. The CDR3 DNA sequence: TGCAGCGTTAATACAGGGAGTGGAGCTAACTATGGCTACACCTTC. This codes for CSVNTGSGANYGYTF.

The chain carries TRBV19 and TRBJ1-2; D is uncertain. V was trimmed by 3 bases and J by 6 bases, leaving 14 bases between them. From germline, CDR1 is LNHDA and CDR2 SQIVND (reference sequence). The CDR3 is made up of 14 amino acids. The CDR3 coding sequence is TGTGCCAGTAGTATGCCGATGGTGGGAAATGGCTACACCTTC. Its protein product is CASSMPMVGNGYTF.

The chain employs TRBV27 and TRBJ1-2; 7 nucleotides align to TRBD1. This CDR3 has 13 residues. Germline V CDR1 and CDR2: MNHEY, SMNVEV (reference sequence). V lost 2 bases, J lost 8 bases, and 5 bases stayed unmatched. The CDR3: CASSLRGQWGYTF. The CDR3 nucleotides read TGTGCCAGCAGTTTAAGGGGGCAATGGGGCTACACCTTC.

This chain links TRBV13 with TRBJ2-5; D is unresolved. V lost 5 bases to trimming and J lost 5 bases, with 6 bases between them. Germline V gene data show CDR1 as PRHDT and CDR2 as FYEKMQ (reference sequence). This CDR3 spans 11 amino acids. This CDR3 is CASSPRETQYF. CDR3 bases: TGTGCCAGCAGCCCCCGGGAGACCCAGTACTTC.

Concerning this clone: The identical CDR3 is also encoded by other nucleotide sequences in the sample. The chain combines TRBV5-1 with TRBJ2-3; 10 bases align to TRBD2. Germline trimming cut 0 bases from V and 0 bases from J; bases unmatched to any gene: 1. CDR3 length: 16 amino acids. The V gene's germline CDR1 is SGHRS and CDR2 YFSETQ. DNA of the CDR3: TGCGCCAGCAGCTTGGCACTAGCGGGGAGCACAGATACGCAGTATTTT. This codes for CASSLALAGSTDTQYF.

Details on this clone: This sample includes further DNA sequences coding for the same CDR3. The rearrangement links TRBV30 to TRBJ2-5; D uncertain. The V gene lost 2 bases and the J gene lost 1 base, with 5 bases spanning the gap. CDR1 and CDR2 (germline): GTSNPN, SVGIG (reference sequence). This CDR3 region has 12 residues. CDR3 nucleotide sequence: TGTGCCTGGAGTTTGGTCCAAGAGACCCAGTACTTC. Its translation is CAWSLVQETQYF.

The chain recombines TRBV10-3 with TRBJ2-7, with TRBD1 identical over 12 bases. This CDR3 is 15 amino acids long. CDR1 is ENHRY, CDR2 SYGVKD, per germline. V shed 6 bases and J 6 bases; nucleotides not matched to a gene: 9. The CDR3 sequence is CAISPKGQGAGEQYF. CDR3 DNA: TGTGCCATCAGCCCAAAGGGACAGGGGGCTGGCGAGCAGTACTTC.

The chain uses TRBV5-4 and TRBJ1-2, with D hard to call. The CDR3 contains 13 residues. Deletions cut 4 bases from V and 4 bases from J, with 11 bases between. From germline, CDR1 is SGHNT and CDR2 YYREEE (reference sequence). CDR3 protein: CASSPVVSYGYTF. The CDR3 DNA is TGTGCCAGCAGCCCCGTGGTGTCCTATGGCTACACCTTC.

The rearrangement links TRBV5-6 to TRBJ1-2, with TRBD1 as a possible D gene (5 bases). From germline, CDR1 is SGHDT and CDR2 YYEEEE. Trimming stripped 0 bases from V and 2 bases from J, with 17 bases between. This CDR3 region has 17 residues. CDR3: CASSLVPWGSPNYGYTF. In DNA form, the CDR3 reads TGTGCCAGCAGCTTGGTCCCGTGGGGGAGCCCAAACTATGGCTACACCTTC.

Of note for this clone: Other DNA sequences in the sample encode the same CDR3. The V gene is TRBV18, the J gene TRBJ1-3, with D possibly matching TRBD1 (5 bases). Trimming shortened V by 2 bases and J by 4 bases, and 6 bases separated the two germline ends. The CDR3 runs 13 residues. Germline V gives CDR1 KGHSH, CDR2 LQKENI. The chain's CDR3 is CASSPSGGNTIYF. The CDR3 region has the DNA TGTGCCAGCTCACCATCAGGGGGAAACACCATATATTTT.

This clone appeared once. The genes are TRBV11-3 and TRBJ1-1, with D possibly matching TRBD1 (6 bases). V was trimmed by 3 bases and J by 4 bases, leaving 9 bases between them. The CDR3 extends over 13 amino acids. CDR1 is SGHNT, CDR2 YENEEA, per germline. DNA for the CDR3: TGTGCCAGCAGCTTTCGACAGGCCACTGAAGCTTTCTTT. It translates to CASSFRQATEAFF.

The V gene is TRBV18, the J gene TRBJ2-3; 8 bases agree with TRBD1. The CDR3 spans 16 residues. The V gene's germline CDR1 is KGHSH and CDR2 LQKENI. The trim removed 2 bases at V and 6 bases at J, leaving 10 bases unmatched. The CDR3 protein is CASSPRGRQGADTQYF. In DNA form, the CDR3 reads TGTGCCAGCTCACCAAGGGGGCGGCAGGGGGCCGATACGCAGTATTTT.

This clone was seen a single time. This sequence joins TRBV7-2 and TRBJ2-1; 7 bases are a match to TRBD1. V trimming: 4 bases; J trimming: 4 bases; junction bases outside the gene matches: 10. This CDR3 is 16 amino acids long. Germline CDR1 and CDR2: SGHTA and FQGNSA. CDR3 DNA sequence: TGTGCCAGCAGCTCCCCTGACAGGGTCAGGTACAATGAGCAGTTCTTC. Its protein is CASSSPDRVRYNEQFF.